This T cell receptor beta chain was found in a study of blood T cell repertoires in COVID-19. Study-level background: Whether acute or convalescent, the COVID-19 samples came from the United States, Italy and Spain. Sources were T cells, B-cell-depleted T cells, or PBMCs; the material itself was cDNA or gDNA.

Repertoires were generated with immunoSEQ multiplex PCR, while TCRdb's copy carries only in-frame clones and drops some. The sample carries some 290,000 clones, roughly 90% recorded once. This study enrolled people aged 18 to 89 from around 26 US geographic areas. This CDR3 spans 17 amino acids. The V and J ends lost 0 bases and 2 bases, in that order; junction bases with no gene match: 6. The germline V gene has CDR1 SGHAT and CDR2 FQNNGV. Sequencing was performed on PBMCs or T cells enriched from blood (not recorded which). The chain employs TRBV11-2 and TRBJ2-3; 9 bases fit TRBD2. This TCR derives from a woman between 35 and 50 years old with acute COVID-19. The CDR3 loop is CASSLDSLAGNTDTQYF. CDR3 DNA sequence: TGTGCCAGCAGCTTAGATAGTCTAGCGGGAAACACAGATACGCAGTATTTT. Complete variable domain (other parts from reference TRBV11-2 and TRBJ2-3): EAGVAQSPRYKIIEKRQSVAFWCNPISGHATLYWYQQILGQGPKLLIQFQNNGVVDDSQLPKDRFSAERLKGVDSTLKIQPAKLEDSAVYLCASSLDSLAGNTDTQYFGPGTRLTVL.